The sample holds one count of the clone carrying this T cell receptor (beta chain). Its antigen remains unknown. Looked up from germline, CDR1 is GTSNPN and CDR2 is SVGIG (reference sequence). The CDR3 has 14 residues. V lost 5 bases, J lost 0 bases, and 13 bases lay in between. This specimen belongs to a study of CD8 T cells in ankylosing spondylitis. TCRdb passed the 5' RACE reads through MiXCR, listing each CDR3 protein once. The repertoire holds 200,000 to 250,000 distinct CDR3 sequences, with 18% as singletons. General study findings and limits: For ankylosing spondylitis blood, a TCR beta motif of several highly homologous variants appeared characteristic. Earlier authors reported some of these motif variants in reactive arthritis synovial fluid and blood.

The source is a male donor with ankylosing spondylitis. The V gene is TRBV30, the J gene TRBJ1-2; tentatively, D is TRBD1 (6 bases). Sequenced input: blood, either unsorted or a sorted T cell fraction (not recorded which). The CDR3 DNA reads TGTGCCTGGGGCCACGGGACATCTAACTATGGCTACACCTTC. Its protein is CAWGHGTSNYGYTF.